The T cell receptor beta chain under discussion was sequenced for a study of shared clonotypes between healthy human individuals. About the research overall: The plates for each donor numbered three CD4 naive, three CD4 memory, two CD8 naive and one CD8 memory.

Produced via immunoSEQ multiplex PCR; TCRdb's table is partial and in-frame only. The table shows under 850,000 clones, with about 91% occurring only once. V lost 2 bases and J 0 bases, leaving 13 bases between the germline ends. Germline CDR1 reads LNHDA; CDR2 reads SQIVND (reference sequence). The CDR3 has 16 amino acids. Terminally differentiated effector memory CD45RA+ cells were excluded from the naive CD8 cells, which were CD45RO-negative and positively selected for CCR7. The sequencing sample was made of naive CD8+ T cells sorted from blood. The receptor's source is a young man in good health. The chain is built from TRBV19 and TRBJ1-1; unclear D gene. The CDR3 is CASSIILSSLNTEAFF. The CDR3 DNA follows: TGTGCCAGTAGTATAATTTTATCATCCCTGAACACTGAAGCTTTCTTT. Complete variable domain (other parts from reference TRBV19 and TRBJ1-1): DGGITQSPKYLFRKEGQNVTLSCEQNLNHDAMYWYRQDPGQGLRLIYYSQIVNDFQKGDIAEGYSVSREKKESFPLTVTSAQKNPTAFYLCASSIILSSLNTEAFFGQGTRLTVV.